The present entry profiles one TCR beta chain with its context. Its antigen is currently unknown. Germline V gene lookup returns CDR1 SGHRS and CDR2 YFSETQ. Germline trimming cut 4 bases from V and 0 bases from J; bases unmatched to any gene: 12. The CDR3 sequence is 17 residues long. The record originates from a study of shared clonotypes between healthy human individuals. The test was conducted at deep level. The assay was immunoSEQ multiplex PCR, and TCRdb's table has in-frame clones only and misses some. Counted here are approximately 1,000,000 clones, approximately 78% occurring once; the ten biggest clones make up roughly 0.56%. Notes on the study in general: A limitation of the genetic and exposure-history diversity represented arose from few donors. Memory subsets had estimated richness that was generally smaller than that of naive subsets.

The specimen was memory CD4+ T cells from PBMCs. The subset is: CD45RA-negative fraction. This TCR derives from a man younger than 35 in good health. Some clones in this sample may be carry-over from other donors' samples. V and J are TRBV5-1 and TRBJ1-1; 7 bases fit TRBD1. The CDR3 here is CASSPGTADAMNTEAFF. The CDR3 region has the DNA TGCGCCAGCAGCCCCGGGACAGCGGACGCTATGAACACTGAAGCTTTCTTT.